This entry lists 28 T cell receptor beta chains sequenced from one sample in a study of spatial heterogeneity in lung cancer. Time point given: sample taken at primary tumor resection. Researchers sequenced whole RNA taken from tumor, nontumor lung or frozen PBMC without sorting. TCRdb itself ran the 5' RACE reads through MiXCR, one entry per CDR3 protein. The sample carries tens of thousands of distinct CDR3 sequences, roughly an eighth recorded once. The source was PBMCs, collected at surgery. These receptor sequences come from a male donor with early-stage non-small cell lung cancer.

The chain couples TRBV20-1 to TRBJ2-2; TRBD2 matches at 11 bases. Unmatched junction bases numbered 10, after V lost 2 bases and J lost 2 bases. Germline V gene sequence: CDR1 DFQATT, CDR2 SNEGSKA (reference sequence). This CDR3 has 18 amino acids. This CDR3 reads CSARSLTSGGPNTGELFF. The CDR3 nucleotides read TGCAGTGCTAGATCTCTTACTAGCGGGGGACCTAACACCGGGGAGCTGTTTTTT.

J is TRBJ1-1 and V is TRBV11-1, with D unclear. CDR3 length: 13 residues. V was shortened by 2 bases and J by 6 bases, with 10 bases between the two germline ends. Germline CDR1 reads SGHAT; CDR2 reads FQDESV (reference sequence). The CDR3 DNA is TGTGCCAGCAGCTTAAGCGGGCCTGCTGAAGCTTTCTTT. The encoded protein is CASSLSGPAEAFF.

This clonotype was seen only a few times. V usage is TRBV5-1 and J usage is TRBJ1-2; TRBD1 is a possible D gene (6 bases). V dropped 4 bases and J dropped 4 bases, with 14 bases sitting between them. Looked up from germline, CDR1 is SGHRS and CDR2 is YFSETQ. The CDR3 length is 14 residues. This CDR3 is CASSTNRDPYGYTF. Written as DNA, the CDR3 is TGCGCCAGCAGCACTAACAGGGATCCCTATGGCTACACCTTC. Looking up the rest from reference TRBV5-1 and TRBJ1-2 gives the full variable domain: KAGVTQTPRYLIKTRGQQVTLSCSPISGHRSVSWYQQTPGQGLQFLFEYFSETQRNKGNFPGRFSGRQFSNSRSEMNVSTLELGDSALYLCASSTNRDPYGYTFGSGTRLTVV.

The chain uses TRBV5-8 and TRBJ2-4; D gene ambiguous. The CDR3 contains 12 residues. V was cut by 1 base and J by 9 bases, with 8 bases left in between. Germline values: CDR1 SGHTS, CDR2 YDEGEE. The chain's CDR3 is CASSLFGLIQYF. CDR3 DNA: TGTGCCAGCAGCTTGTTTGGGCTCATTCAGTACTTC.

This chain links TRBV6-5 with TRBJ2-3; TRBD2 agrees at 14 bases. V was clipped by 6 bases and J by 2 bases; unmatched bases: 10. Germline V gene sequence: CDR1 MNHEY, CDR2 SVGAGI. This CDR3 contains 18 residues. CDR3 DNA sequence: TGTGCCAGCAGAAAGGGACTAGCGGGAGCGCCCTCCACAGATACGCAGTATTTT. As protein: CASRKGLAGAPSTDTQYF.

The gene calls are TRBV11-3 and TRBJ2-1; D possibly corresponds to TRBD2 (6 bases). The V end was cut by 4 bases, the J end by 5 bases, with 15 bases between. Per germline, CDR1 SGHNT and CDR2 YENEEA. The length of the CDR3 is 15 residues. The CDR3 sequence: CASSSAGRTNNEQFF. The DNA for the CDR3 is TGTGCCAGCAGCTCGGCGGGACGGACAAACAATGAGCAGTTCTTC.

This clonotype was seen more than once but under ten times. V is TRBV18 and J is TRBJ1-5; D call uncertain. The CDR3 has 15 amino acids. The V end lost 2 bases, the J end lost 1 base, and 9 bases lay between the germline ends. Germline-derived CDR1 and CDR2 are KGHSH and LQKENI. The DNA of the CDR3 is TGTGCCAGCTCACCAGTCCGCCGGAGCAATCAGCCCCAGCATTTT. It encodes CASSPVRRSNQPQHF.

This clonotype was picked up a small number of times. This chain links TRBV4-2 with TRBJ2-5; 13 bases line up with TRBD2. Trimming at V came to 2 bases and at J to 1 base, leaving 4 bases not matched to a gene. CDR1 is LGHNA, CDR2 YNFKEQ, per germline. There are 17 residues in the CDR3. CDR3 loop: CASSQTSGGAGQETQYF. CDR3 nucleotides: TGTGCCAGCAGCCAAACTAGCGGGGGGGCGGGCCAAGAGACCCAGTACTTC.

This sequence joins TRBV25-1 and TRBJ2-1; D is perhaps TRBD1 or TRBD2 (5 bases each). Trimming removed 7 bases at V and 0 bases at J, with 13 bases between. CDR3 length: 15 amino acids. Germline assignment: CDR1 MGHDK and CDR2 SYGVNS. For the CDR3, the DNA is TGTGCCAGCACCGCCAGGGAGAGCTCCTACAATGAGCAGTTCTTC. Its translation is CASTARESSYNEQFF.

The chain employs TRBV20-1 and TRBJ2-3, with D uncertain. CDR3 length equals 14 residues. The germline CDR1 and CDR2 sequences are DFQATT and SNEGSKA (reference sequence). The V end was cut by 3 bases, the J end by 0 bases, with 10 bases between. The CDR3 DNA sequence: TGCAGTGCTAGTGGTCCATCTAGCACAGATACGCAGTATTTT. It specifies CSASGPSSTDTQYF.

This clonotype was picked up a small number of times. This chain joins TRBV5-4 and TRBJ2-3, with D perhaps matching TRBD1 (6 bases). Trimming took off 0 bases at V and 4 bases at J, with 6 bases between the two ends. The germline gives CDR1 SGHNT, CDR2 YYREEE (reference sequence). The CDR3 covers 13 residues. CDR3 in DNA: TGTGCCAGCAGCTTGGCAGGGGCAGATACGCAGTATTTT. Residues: CASSLAGADTQYF.

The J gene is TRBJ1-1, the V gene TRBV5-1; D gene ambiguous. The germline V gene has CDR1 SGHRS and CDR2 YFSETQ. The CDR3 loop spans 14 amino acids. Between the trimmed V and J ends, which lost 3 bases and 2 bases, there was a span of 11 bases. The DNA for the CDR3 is TGCGCCAGCAGCTCCGACGGGCGAAACACTGAAGCTTTCTTT. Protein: CASSSDGRNTEAFF.

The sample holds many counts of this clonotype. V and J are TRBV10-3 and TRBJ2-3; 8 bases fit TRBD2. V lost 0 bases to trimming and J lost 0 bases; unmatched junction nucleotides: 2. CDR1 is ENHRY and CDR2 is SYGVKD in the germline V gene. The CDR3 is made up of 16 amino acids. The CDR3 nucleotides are TGTGCCATCAGTGAGTCCGCTAGCGGGAGCACAGATACGCAGTATTTT. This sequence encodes CAISESASGSTDTQYF.

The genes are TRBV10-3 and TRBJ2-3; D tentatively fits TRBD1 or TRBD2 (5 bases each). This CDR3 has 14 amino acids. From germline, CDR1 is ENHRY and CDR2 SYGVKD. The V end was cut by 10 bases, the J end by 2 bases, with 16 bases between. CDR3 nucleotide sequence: TGTGCCACTGCCAGGGACGGGGACACAGATACGCAGTATTTT. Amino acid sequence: CATARDGDTDTQYF.

The CDR3 coding sequence is TGTGCCAGCAGTGAATCCTCCGGGGTAGACTATGGCTACACCTTC. Translated, it gives CASSESSGVDYGYTF. The chain uses TRBV25-1 and TRBJ1-2; D unresolved. Trimming removed 1 base from V and 3 bases from J, with 12 bases in between. The CDR3 has 15 residues. The germline gives CDR1 MGHDK, CDR2 SYGVNS.

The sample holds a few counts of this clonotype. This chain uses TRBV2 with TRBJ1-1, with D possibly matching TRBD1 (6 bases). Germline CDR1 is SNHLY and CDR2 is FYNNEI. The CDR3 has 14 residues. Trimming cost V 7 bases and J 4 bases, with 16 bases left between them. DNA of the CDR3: TGTGCCAGCAAGAAGAATGGAGGGGGCACTGAAGCTTTCTTT. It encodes CASKKNGGGTEAFF.

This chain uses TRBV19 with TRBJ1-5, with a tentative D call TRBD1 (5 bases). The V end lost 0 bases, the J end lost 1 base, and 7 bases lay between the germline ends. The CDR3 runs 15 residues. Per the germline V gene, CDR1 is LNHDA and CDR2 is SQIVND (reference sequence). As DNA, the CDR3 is TGTGCCAGTAGTATAGATACAGGCAGCAATCAGCCCCAGCATTTT. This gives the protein CASSIDTGSNQPQHF.

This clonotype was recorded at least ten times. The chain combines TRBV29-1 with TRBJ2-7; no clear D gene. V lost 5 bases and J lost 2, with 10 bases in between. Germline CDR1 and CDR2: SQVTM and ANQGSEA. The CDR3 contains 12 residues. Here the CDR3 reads CSVSQTTYEQYF. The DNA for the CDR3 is TGCAGCGTTTCCCAAACAACCTACGAGCAGTACTTC.

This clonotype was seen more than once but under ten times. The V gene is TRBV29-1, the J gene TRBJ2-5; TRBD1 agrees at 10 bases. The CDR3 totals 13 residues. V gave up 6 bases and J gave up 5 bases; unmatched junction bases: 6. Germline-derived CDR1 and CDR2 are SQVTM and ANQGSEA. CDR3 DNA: TGCAGCGTAGACAGGGGGCTTGTGGAGACCCAGTACTTC. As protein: CSVDRGLVETQYF.

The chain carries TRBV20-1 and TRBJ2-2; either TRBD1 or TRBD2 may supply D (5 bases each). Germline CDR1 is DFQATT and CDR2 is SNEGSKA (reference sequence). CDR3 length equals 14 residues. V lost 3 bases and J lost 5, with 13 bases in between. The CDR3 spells CSASLGDGTGELFF. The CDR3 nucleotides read TGCAGTGCTAGTTTGGGGGATGGAACCGGGGAGCTGTTTTTT.

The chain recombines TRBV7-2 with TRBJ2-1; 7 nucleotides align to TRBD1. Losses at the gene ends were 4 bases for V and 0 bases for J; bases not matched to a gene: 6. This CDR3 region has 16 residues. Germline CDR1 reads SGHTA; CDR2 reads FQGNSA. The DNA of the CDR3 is TGTGCCAGCAGCTATTACAGGGGCCGCTCCTACAATGAGCAGTTCTTC. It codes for CASSYYRGRSYNEQFF.

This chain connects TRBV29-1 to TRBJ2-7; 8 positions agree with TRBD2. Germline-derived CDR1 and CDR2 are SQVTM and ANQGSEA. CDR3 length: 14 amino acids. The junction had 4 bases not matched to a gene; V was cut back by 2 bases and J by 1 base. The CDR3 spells CSVERSGASYEQYF. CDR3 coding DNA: TGCAGCGTTGAACGTAGCGGGGCATCCTACGAGCAGTACTTC.

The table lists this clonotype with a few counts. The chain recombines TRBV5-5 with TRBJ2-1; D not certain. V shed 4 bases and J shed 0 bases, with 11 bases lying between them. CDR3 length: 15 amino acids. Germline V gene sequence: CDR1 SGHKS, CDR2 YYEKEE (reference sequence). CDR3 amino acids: CASSTSPHSYNEQFF. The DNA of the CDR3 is TGTGCCAGCAGCACCAGCCCACACTCCTACAATGAGCAGTTCTTC.

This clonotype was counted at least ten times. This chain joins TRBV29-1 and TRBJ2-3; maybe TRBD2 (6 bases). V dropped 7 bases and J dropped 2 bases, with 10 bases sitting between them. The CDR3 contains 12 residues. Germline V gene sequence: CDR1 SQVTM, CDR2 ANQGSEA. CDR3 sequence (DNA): TGCAGCGGGGAGGACCACACAGATACGCAGTATTTT. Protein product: CSGEDHTDTQYF.

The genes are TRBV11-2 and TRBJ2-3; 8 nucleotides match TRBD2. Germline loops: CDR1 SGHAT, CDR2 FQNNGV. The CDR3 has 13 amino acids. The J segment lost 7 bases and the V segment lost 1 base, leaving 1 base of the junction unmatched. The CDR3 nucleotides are TGTGCCAGCAGCTTAGCGGGGGGGAATACGCAGTATTTT. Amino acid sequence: CASSLAGGNTQYF. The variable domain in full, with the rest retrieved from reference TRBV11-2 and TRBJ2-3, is EAGVAQSPRYKIIEKRQSVAFWCNPISGHATLYWYQQILGQGPKLLIQFQNNGVVDDSQLPKDRFSAERLKGVDSTLKIQPAKLEDSAVYLCASSLAGGNTQYFGPGTRLTVL.

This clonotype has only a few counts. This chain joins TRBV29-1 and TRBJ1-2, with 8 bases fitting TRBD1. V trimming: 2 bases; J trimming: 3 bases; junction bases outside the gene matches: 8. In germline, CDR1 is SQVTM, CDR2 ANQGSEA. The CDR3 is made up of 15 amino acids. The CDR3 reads CSVEKDREEDYGYTF. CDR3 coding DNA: TGCAGCGTTGAAAAGGACAGGGAAGAGGACTATGGCTACACCTTC.

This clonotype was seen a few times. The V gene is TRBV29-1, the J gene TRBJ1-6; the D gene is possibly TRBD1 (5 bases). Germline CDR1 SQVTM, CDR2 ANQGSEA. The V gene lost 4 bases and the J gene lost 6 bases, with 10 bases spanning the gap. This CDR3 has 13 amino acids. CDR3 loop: CSVGEGTNSPLHF. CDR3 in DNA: TGCAGCGTTGGAGAGGGGACTAATTCACCCCTCCACTTT. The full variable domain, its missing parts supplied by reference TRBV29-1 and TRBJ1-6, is SAVISQKPSRDICQRGTSLTIQCQVDSQVTMMFWYRQQPGQSLTLIATANQGSEATYESGFVIDKFPISRPNLTFSTLTVSNMSPEDSSIYLCSVGEGTNSPLHFGNGTRLTVT.

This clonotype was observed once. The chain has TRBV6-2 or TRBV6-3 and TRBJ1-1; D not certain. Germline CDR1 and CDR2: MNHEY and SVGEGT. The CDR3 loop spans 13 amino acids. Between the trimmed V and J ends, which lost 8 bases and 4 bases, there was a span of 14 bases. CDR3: CASAKDGTTEAFF. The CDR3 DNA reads TGTGCCAGCGCCAAAGACGGTACCACTGAAGCTTTCTTT.